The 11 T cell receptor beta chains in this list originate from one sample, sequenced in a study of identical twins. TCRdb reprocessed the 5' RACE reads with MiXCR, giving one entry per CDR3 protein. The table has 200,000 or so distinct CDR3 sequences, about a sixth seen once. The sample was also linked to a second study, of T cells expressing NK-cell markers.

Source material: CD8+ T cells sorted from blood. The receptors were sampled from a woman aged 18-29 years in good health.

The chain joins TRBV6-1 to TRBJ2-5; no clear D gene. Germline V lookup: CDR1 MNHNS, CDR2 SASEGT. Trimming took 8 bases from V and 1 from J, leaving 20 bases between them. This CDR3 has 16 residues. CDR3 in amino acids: CASLGPEIPFQETQYF. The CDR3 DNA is TGTGCCAGCCTCGGACCGGAGATCCCATTCCAAGAGACCCAGTACTTC.

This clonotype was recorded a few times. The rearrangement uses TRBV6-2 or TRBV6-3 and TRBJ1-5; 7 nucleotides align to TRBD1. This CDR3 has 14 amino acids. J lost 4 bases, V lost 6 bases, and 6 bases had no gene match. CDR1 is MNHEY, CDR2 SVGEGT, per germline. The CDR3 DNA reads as TGTGCCAGCAGCCACGGGACAGAAAATCAGCCCCAGCATTTT. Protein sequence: CASSHGTENQPQHF.

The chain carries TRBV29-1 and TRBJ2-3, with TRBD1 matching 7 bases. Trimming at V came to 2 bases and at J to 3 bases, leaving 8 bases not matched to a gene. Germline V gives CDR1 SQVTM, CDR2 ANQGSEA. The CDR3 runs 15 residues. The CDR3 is CSVEITGDFTDTQYF. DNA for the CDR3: TGCAGCGTTGAAATTACAGGGGATTTTACAGATACGCAGTATTTT.

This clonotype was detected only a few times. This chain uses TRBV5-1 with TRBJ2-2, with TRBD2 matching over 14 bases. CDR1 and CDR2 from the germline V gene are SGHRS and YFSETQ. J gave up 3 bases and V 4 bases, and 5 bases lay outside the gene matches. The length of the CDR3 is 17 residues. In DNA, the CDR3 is TGCGCCAGCAGCGTAGTGGGACTAGCGGGAGACACCGGGGAGCTGTTTTTT. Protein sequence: CASSVVGLAGDTGELFF.

The CDR3 is CSTRVGGEQYF. The CDR3 bases are TGCAGCACAAGGGTCGGCGGCGAGCAGTACTTC. The chain links TRBV29-1 to TRBJ2-7, with D uncertain. Trimming stripped 8 bases from V and 6 bases from J, with 14 bases between. The germline CDR1 and CDR2 sequences are SQVTM and ANQGSEA. The CDR3 is made up of 11 amino acids.

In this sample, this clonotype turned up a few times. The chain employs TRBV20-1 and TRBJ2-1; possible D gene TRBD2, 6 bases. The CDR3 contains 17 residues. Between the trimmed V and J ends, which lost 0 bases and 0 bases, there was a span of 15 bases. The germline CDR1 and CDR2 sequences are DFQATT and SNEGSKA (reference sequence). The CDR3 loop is CSARDPRTGGSYNEQFF. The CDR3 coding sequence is TGCAGTGCTAGAGATCCCCGGACCGGGGGCTCCTACAATGAGCAGTTCTTC.

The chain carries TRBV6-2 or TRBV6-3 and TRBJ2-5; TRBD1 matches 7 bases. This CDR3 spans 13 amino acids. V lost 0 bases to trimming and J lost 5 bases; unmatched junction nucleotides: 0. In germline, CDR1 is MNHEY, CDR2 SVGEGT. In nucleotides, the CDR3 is TGTGCCAGCAGTTACTCGGACAGGGAGACCCAGTACTTC. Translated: CASSYSDRETQYF.

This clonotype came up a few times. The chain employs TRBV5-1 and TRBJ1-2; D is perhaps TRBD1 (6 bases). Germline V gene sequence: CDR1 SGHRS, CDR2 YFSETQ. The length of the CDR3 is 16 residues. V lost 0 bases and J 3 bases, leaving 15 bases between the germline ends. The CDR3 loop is CASSLAYKEGDYGYTF. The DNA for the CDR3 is TGCGCCAGCAGCTTGGCCTATAAGGAGGGGGACTATGGCTACACCTTC.

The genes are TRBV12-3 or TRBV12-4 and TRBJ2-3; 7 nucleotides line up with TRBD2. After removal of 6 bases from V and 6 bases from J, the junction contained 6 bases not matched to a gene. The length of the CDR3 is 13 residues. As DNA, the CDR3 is TGTGCCAGCAGCCCGACTAGCAGCGATACGCAGTATTTT. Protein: CASSPTSSDTQYF.

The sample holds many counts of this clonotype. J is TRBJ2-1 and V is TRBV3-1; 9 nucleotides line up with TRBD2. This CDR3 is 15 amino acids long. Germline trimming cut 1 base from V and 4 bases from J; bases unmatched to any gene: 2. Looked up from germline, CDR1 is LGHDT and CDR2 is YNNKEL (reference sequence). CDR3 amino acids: CASSQVTSGYNEQFF. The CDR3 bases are TGTGCCAGCAGCCAAGTGACTAGCGGATACAATGAGCAGTTCTTC.

CDR3 in DNA: TGTGCCAGCAGCTCAACTCTGGGACAGGGCGATGCTGAAGCTTTCTTT. Translated: CASSSTLGQGDAEAFF. The chain is built from TRBV7-9 and TRBJ1-1, with TRBD1 matching over 9 bases. This CDR3 spans 16 amino acids. Germline-derived CDR1 and CDR2 are SEHNR and FQNEAQ (reference sequence). V was pared by 4 bases and J by 6 bases, with 12 bases of the junction left unmatched.